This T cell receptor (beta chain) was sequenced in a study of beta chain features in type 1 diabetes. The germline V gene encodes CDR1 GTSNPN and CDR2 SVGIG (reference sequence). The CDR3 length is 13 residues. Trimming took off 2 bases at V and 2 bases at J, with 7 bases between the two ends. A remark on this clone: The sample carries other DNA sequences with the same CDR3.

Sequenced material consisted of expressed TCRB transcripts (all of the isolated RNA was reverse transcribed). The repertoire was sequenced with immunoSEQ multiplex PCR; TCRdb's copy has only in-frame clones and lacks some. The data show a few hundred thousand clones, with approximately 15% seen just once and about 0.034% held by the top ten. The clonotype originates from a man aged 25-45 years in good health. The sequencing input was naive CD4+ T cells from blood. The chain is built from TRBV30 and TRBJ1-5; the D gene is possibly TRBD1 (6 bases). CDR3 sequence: CAWSPGGNQPQHF. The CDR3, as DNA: TGTGCCTGGAGTCCAGGGGGCAATCAGCCCCAGCATTTT.